This TCR beta chain was captured in a study of T cells in Graves' hyperthyroidism and ophthalmopathy. This CDR3 contains 13 residues. Trimming pared 1 base from V and 9 bases from J, leaving 10 bases between. Germline CDR1 reads SGHAT; CDR2 reads FQDESV (reference sequence). Authors of the study amplified TCR beta CDR3 regions from RNA transcripts. With the HTBI primer set, the TCR CDR3 went through a first round of RT-PCR. TCRdb passed the multiplex PCR reads through MiXCR, listing each CDR3 protein once. Altogether about 640,000 distinct CDR3 sequences are present, less than 25% being singletons, with the ten largest covering under 35%.

The sample comprised blood. This chain joins TRBV11-1 and TRBJ2-4; TRBD2 is a possible D gene (6 bases). This receptor was obtained from a young man with Graves' ophthalmopathy. The CDR3 region is CASSLEPGGIQYF. CDR3 bases: TGTGCCAGCAGCTTAGAGCCCGGGGGCATTCAGTACTTC.